One sample yielded the 18 T cell receptor beta chains listed below, sequenced in a study of cytomegalovirus exposure and HLA in healthy donors. Both 60 Vbeta primers and 13 Jbeta primers went into the PCR. Using immunoSEQ multiplex PCR, the repertoire was profiled, and TCRdb retains in-frame clones only, with some absent. This sample yields about 76,000 clones, of which about 69% are seen a single time; about 16% belongs to the top ten. Sequenced sample: PBMCs. The receptors shown here come from a woman aged 40 to 50 in good health and CMV-seropositive.

The table lists this clone with a few counts. V is TRBV19 and J is TRBJ2-5, with D maybe TRBD2 (5 bases). CDR1 and CDR2 from the germline V gene are LNHDA and SQIVND (reference sequence). V lost 4 bases and J lost 4, with 19 bases in between. The CDR3 is made up of 16 amino acids. The CDR3: CASSTSPGRIRETQYF. The CDR3 DNA follows: TGTGCCAGTAGTACTAGCCCAGGTAGAATCCGAGAGACCCAGTACTTC.

V and J are TRBV6-5 and TRBJ2-7; D is possibly TRBD1 (5 bases). CDR1 is MNHEY, CDR2 SVGAGI, per germline. The CDR3 runs to 13 residues. Trimming stripped 7 bases from V and 7 bases from J, with 17 bases between. The CDR3, as DNA: TGTGCCAGCACCCAGGGCTATTACGGAGAGCAGTACTTC. It codes for CASTQGYYGEQYF.

The rearrangement uses TRBV20-1 and TRBJ2-1, with TRBD2 matching 7 bases. Germline assignment: CDR1 DFQATT and CDR2 SNEGSKA (reference sequence). The CDR3 has 11 residues. As DNA, the CDR3 is TGCAGCCCGAGACTAGCACATGAGCAGTTCTTC. Its translation: CSPRLAHEQFF.

This rearrangement joins TRBV6-1 to TRBJ2-7, with TRBD1 identical over 10 bases. The V gene's germline CDR1 is MNHNS and CDR2 SASEGT. The CDR3 loop spans 16 amino acids. V was clipped by 2 bases and J by 2 bases; unmatched bases: 6. CDR3 protein: CASSELRTGGPYEQYF. Here the CDR3 DNA reads TGTGCCAGCAGTGAACTACGGACAGGGGGTCCCTACGAGCAGTACTTC.

J is TRBJ2-1 and V is TRBV4-1; D is undetermined. The CDR3 is 14 amino acids. The V gene's germline CDR1 is MGHRA and CDR2 YSYEKL. Deletions cut 2 bases from V and 5 bases from J, with 10 bases between. The CDR3 DNA sequence: TGCGCCAGCAGCCAACTGACTCGGAACAATGAGCAGTTCTTC. Its protein product is CASSQLTRNNEQFF.

The genes are TRBV7-8 and TRBJ1-1; D unresolved. Germline V CDR1 and CDR2: SGHVS, FQNEAQ. Between the trimmed V and J ends, which lost 1 base and 7 bases, there was a span of 10 bases. This CDR3 spans 13 amino acids. The CDR3 region has the DNA TGTGCCAGCAGCTTAGGCACAGCAAGTGAAGCTTTCTTT. It specifies CASSLGTASEAFF. The full variable domain, its missing parts supplied by reference TRBV7-8 and TRBJ1-1, is GAGVSQSPRYKVAKRGQDVALRCDPISGHVSLFWYQQALGQGPEFLTYFQNEAQLDKSGLPSDRFFAERPEGSVSTLKIQRTQQEDSAVYLCASSLGTASEAFFGQGTRLTVV.

The table lists this clone with a count of one. The rearrangement uses TRBV6-5 and TRBJ2-2, with 9 bases matching TRBD1. From germline, CDR1 is MNHEY and CDR2 SVGAGI. The CDR3 totals 15 residues. With 6 bases clipped from V and 7 bases from J, the junction kept 9 bases outside the gene matches. CDR3 sequence reads: CASRENRGHIGELFF. CDR3 sequence (DNA): TGTGCCAGCAGAGAAAACAGGGGGCATATCGGGGAGCTGTTTTTT.

J is TRBJ2-2 and V is TRBV20-1; weak D call: TRBD2 (5 bases). The CDR3 totals 11 residues. Germline-derived CDR1 and CDR2 are DFQATT and SNEGSKA (reference sequence). Trimming left V 7 bases short and J 7 bases short, with 10 bases between. CDR3 sequence: CSGRGNGELFF. CDR3 nucleotides: TGCAGTGGCCGAGGGAACGGGGAGCTGTTTTTT.

This chain links TRBV19 with TRBJ1-5; 8 nucleotides line up with TRBD1. Per the germline V gene, CDR1 is LNHDA and CDR2 is SQIVND (reference sequence). CDR3 length equals 16 residues. V lost 5 bases and J lost 0; bases outside the gene matches: 6. The CDR3 DNA follows: TGTGCCAGTAGTGAGGGGACAGGCCATAGCAATCAGCCCCAGCATTTT. This encodes CASSEGTGHSNQPQHF.

The chain employs TRBV5-8 and TRBJ2-6, with D perhaps TRBD1 (5 bases). The length of the CDR3 is 16 residues. CDR1 is SGHTS, CDR2 YDEGEE, per germline. The germline V and J ends were trimmed by 2 bases and 2 bases, with 11 bases remaining between them. The CDR3 nucleotides read TGTGCCAGCAGCTTAGACAGTCTACCTGGGGCCAACGTCCTGACTTTC. It translates to CASSLDSLPGANVLTF.

This clone was found once. V and J are TRBV18 and TRBJ1-1, with D possibly matching TRBD1 (5 bases). Germline CDR1 is KGHSH and CDR2 is LQKENI. V was pared by 6 bases and J by 4 bases, with 12 bases between. The CDR3 has 13 residues. The CDR3 reads CASSREVATEAFF. The CDR3 coding sequence is TGTGCCAGCTCCAGGGAGGTGGCCACTGAAGCTTTCTTT.

The genes are TRBV5-6 and TRBJ2-7, with D possibly TRBD2 on 5 matching bases. V was cut by 0 bases and J by 5 bases, with 9 bases left in between. Germline-derived CDR1 and CDR2 are SGHDT and YYEEEE. This CDR3 comprises 13 residues. For the CDR3, the DNA is TGTGCCAGCAGCTTGGGTCTAGCTAACGAGCAGTACTTC. Translated: CASSLGLANEQYF. Combining the CDR3 with reference TRBV5-6 and TRBJ2-7 gives the whole variable domain DAGVTQSPTHLIKTRGQQVTLRCSPKSGHDTVSWYQQALGQGPQFIFQYYEEEERQRGNFPDRFSGHQFPNYSSELNVNALLLGDSALYLCASSLGLANEQYFGPGTRLTVT.

The gene calls are TRBV7-2 and TRBJ2-1; TRBD1 might be the D (5 bases). The germline V and J ends were trimmed by 6 bases and 9 bases, with 18 bases remaining between them. CDR1 and CDR2 (germline): SGHTA, FQGNSA. CDR3 length: 14 amino acids. The CDR3 loop is CASRTVFLPSEQFF. The CDR3 region has the DNA TGTGCCAGCAGGACAGTATTCCTCCCTAGTGAGCAGTTCTTC.

The chain employs TRBV6-6 and TRBJ2-2; 11 bases are shared with TRBD2. Germline V lookup: CDR1 MNHNY, CDR2 SVGAGI (reference sequence). V gave up 6 bases and J gave up 3 bases; unmatched junction bases: 0. CDR3 length equals 14 residues. The CDR3 region has the DNA TGTGCCAGCAGGGGACTAGCGGACACCGGGGAGCTGTTTTTT. Translating it yields CASRGLADTGELFF.

The V call is TRBV14, the J call TRBJ2-5; TRBD2 agrees at 9 bases. After removal of 5 bases from V and 5 bases from J, the junction contained 12 bases not matched to a gene. Per the germline V gene, CDR1 is SGHDN and CDR2 is FVKESK. The CDR3 has 16 amino acids. In DNA form, the CDR3 reads TGTGCCAGCAGCAACCAGTGGGGACTAGCCGGGGAGACCCAGTACTTC. As protein: CASSNQWGLAGETQYF.

The rearrangement uses TRBV5-4 and TRBJ2-7, with D possibly being TRBD2 (6 bases). The length of the CDR3 is 13 residues. The germline CDR1 and CDR2 sequences are SGHNT and YYREEE (reference sequence). V lost 4 bases to trimming and J lost 3 bases, with 11 bases between them. The DNA of the CDR3 is TGTGCCAGCAGCCAGGGACTCCTCTACGAGCAGTACTTC. It is translated as CASSQGLLYEQYF.

This clone was counted a single time. The chain combines TRBV10-3 with TRBJ2-3, with a possible D match to TRBD1 (5 bases). This CDR3 has 15 residues. In germline, CDR1 is ENHRY, CDR2 SYGVKD. Trimming cost V 11 bases and J 5 bases, with 23 bases left between them. CDR3 nucleotide sequence: TGTGCCGCCGGAAGACAGCCATCGCAGGGAGATACGCAGTATTTT. The encoded protein is CAAGRQPSQGDTQYF.

This chain links TRBV27 with TRBJ2-7, with 8 bases lining up with TRBD1. The length of the CDR3 is 15 residues. V lost 0 bases and J lost 4; bases outside the gene matches: 5. Germline lookup yields CDR1 MNHEY and CDR2 SMNVEV (reference sequence). DNA for the CDR3: TGTGCCAGCAGTTTATCCAGGACAGGGTCGTACGAGCAGTACTTC. This translates into CASSLSRTGSYEQYF.